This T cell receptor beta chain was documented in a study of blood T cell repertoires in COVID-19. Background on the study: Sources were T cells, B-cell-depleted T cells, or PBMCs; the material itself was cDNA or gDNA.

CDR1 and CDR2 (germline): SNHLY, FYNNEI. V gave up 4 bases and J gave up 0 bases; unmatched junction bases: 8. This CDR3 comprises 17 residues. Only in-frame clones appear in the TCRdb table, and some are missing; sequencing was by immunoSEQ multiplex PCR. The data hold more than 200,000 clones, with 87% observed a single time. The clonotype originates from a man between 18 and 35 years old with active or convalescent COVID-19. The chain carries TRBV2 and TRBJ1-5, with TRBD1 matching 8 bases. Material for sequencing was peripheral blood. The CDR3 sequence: CASSGNPGGYSNQPQHF. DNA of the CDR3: TGTGCCAGCAGTGGAAACCCAGGGGGCTATAGCAATCAGCCCCAGCATTTT. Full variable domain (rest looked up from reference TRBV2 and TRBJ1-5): EPEVTQTPSHQVTQMGQEVILRCVPISNHLYFYWYRQILGQKVEFLVSFYNNEISEKSEIFDDQFSVERPDGSNFTLKIRSTKLEDSAMYFCASSGNPGGYSNQPQHFGDGTRLSIL.